This passage covers 13 T cell receptor beta chains from one sample sequenced in a study of blood T cell repertoires in COVID-19. Method: immunoSEQ multiplex PCR; TCRdb's copy keeps in-frame clones and lacks some. The repertoire has a few hundred thousand clones, about 87% of them found once; the top ten carry roughly 9.4%. The sequenced material came from PBMCs or T cells enriched from blood (not recorded which). The receptor source for this set is a woman in her 50s who had recovered from COVID-19.

The gene calls are TRBV19 and TRBJ1-4, with TRBD1 as a possible D gene (5 bases). The germline CDR1 and CDR2 sequences are LNHDA and SQIVND (reference sequence). Trimming removed 3 bases from V and 0 bases from J, with 8 bases in between. The length of the CDR3 is 15 residues. The CDR3 nucleotides read TGTGCCAGTAGTATTGACAGAGCAACTAATGAAAAACTGTTTTTT. It yields the protein CASSIDRATNEKLFF.

V is TRBV7-2 and J is TRBJ1-4, with TRBD1 matching over 8 bases. The CDR3 is 15 amino acids. Germline trimming cut 4 bases from V and 3 bases from J; bases unmatched to any gene: 4. Germline V CDR1 and CDR2: SGHTA, FQGNSA. CDR3 protein: CASSSQQGANEKLFF. In DNA, the CDR3 is TGTGCCAGCAGCTCCCAACAGGGGGCTAATGAAAAACTGTTTTTT. The variable domain in full, with the rest retrieved from reference TRBV7-2 and TRBJ1-4, is GAGVSQSPSNKVTEKGKDVELRCDPISGHTALYWYRQSLGQGLEFLIYFQGNSAPDKSGLPSDRFSAERTGGSVSTLTIQRTQQEDSAVYLCASSSQQGANEKLFFGSGTQLSVL.

The chain has TRBV7-9 and TRBJ2-5; TRBD2 agrees at 9 bases. The trim removed 3 bases at V and 2 bases at J, leaving 7 bases unmatched. This CDR3 is 16 amino acids long. Germline values: CDR1 SEHNR, CDR2 FQNEAQ (reference sequence). In DNA, the CDR3 is TGTGCCAGCAGCTTTGGTGCTAGCGGGGAACAAGAGACCCAGTACTTC. This encodes CASSFGASGEQETQYF.

The chain is built from TRBV10-3 and TRBJ1-4, with 9 bases matching TRBD1. This CDR3 region has 15 residues. V was pared by 4 bases and J by 8 bases, with 8 bases of the junction left unmatched. The V gene's germline CDR1 is ENHRY and CDR2 SYGVKD. The CDR3 nucleotides are TGTGCCATCAGTGCCGCCGGGACAGGGACGGAAAAACTGTTTTTT. Encoded protein: CAISAAGTGTEKLFF.

V and J are TRBV5-4 and TRBJ1-6; D not resolved. The germline V and J ends were trimmed by 7 bases and 0 bases, with 5 bases remaining between them. Germline CDR1 reads SGHNT; CDR2 reads YYREEE (reference sequence). CDR3 size: 13 residues. CDR3 sequence: CASASSYNSPLHF. CDR3 sequence (DNA): TGTGCCAGCGCTAGCTCCTATAATTCACCCCTCCACTTT.

The gene calls are TRBV15 and TRBJ2-3; TRBD1 aligns across 8 bases. Trimming took 4 bases from V and 2 from J; bases not matched to a gene: 5. The CDR3 has 15 amino acids. Germline CDR1 reads LNHNV; CDR2 reads YYDKDF (reference sequence). The CDR3 DNA follows: TGTGCCACCAGCAAAGGGGACAGGTACACAGATACGCAGTATTTT. Residues: CATSKGDRYTDTQYF. Complete variable domain (other parts from reference TRBV15 and TRBJ2-3): DAMVIQNPRYQVTQFGKPVTLSCSQTLNHNVMYWYQQKSSQAPKLLFHYYDKDFNNEADTPDNFQSRRPNTSFCFLDIRSPGLGDTAMYLCATSKGDRYTDTQYFGPGTRLTVL.

This chain joins TRBV7-2 and TRBJ2-7, with D uncertain. There are 13 residues in the CDR3. Trimming left V 1 base short and J 1 base short, with 5 bases between. Looked up from germline, CDR1 is SGHTA and CDR2 is FQGNSA. The CDR3 DNA is TGTGCCAGCAGCTTAGACAGTTCCTACGAGCAGTACTTC. This codes for CASSLDSSYEQYF.

The CDR3 protein is CASSLNRGDTEAFF. The CDR3 DNA is TGTGCCAGCAGCTTGAACAGGGGCGACACTGAAGCTTTCTTT. The rearrangement uses TRBV5-6 and TRBJ1-1; 7 bases are a match to TRBD1. Germline-derived CDR1 and CDR2 are SGHDT and YYEEEE. The junction had 3 bases not matched to a gene; V was cut back by 1 base and J by 3 bases. There are 14 residues in the CDR3.

This clone was counted a few times. The chain is built from TRBV3-1 (or the pseudogene TRBV3-2) and TRBJ2-7, with 11 bases identical to TRBD1. This CDR3 region has 18 residues. V was clipped by 5 bases and J by 4 bases; unmatched bases: 16. Germline CDR1 and CDR2: LGHDT and YNNKEL (reference sequence). CDR3 loop: CASSYSLDFGDRGYEQYF. For the CDR3, the DNA is TGTGCCAGCAGCTACTCACTCGATTTTGGGGACAGGGGGTACGAGCAGTACTTC.

On this clone itself: A far larger clone lies a single base away; this is likely a read error. V is TRBV13 and J is TRBJ1-1, with 8 nucleotides matching TRBD1. The CDR3 totals 13 residues. V shed 3 bases, J shed 4 bases, and the junction held 1 base outside the gene matches. Germline-derived CDR1 and CDR2 are PRHDT and FYEKMQ (reference sequence). The CDR3 DNA reads TGTGCCAGCAGCTTGACAGGGGTCACTGAAGCTTTCTTT. It codes for CASSLTGVTEAFF.

This rearrangement joins TRBV4-2 to TRBJ2-3, with TRBD2 matching 12 bases. This CDR3 comprises 18 residues. V gave up 3 bases and J gave up 0 bases; unmatched junction bases: 7. The germline V gene has CDR1 LGHNA and CDR2 YNFKEQ. DNA for the CDR3: TGTGCCAGCAGCCAGTGGACTAGCGGGGTCTCTAGCACAGATACGCAGTATTTT. As protein: CASSQWTSGVSSTDTQYF.

The CDR3: CATSRVGQGKVYGNQPQHF. In nucleotides, the CDR3 is TGTGCCACCAGCAGAGTCGGACAGGGGAAGGTATATGGCAATCAGCCCCAGCATTTT. The V call is TRBV15, the J call TRBJ1-5; 9 bases match TRBD1. CDR1 and CDR2 from the germline V gene are LNHNV and YYDKDF (reference sequence). This CDR3 comprises 19 residues. Germline trimming cut 1 base from V and 2 bases from J; bases unmatched to any gene: 12.

The chain joins TRBV18 to TRBJ1-3; D not certain. The V gene's germline CDR1 is KGHSH and CDR2 LQKENI. Trimming left V 3 bases short and J 2 bases short, with 17 bases between. The CDR3 contains 17 residues. CDR3 loop: CASSPPGRSLAGNTIYF. The CDR3 DNA reads TGTGCCAGCTCACCCCCGGGAAGATCACTCGCTGGAAACACCATATATTTT.